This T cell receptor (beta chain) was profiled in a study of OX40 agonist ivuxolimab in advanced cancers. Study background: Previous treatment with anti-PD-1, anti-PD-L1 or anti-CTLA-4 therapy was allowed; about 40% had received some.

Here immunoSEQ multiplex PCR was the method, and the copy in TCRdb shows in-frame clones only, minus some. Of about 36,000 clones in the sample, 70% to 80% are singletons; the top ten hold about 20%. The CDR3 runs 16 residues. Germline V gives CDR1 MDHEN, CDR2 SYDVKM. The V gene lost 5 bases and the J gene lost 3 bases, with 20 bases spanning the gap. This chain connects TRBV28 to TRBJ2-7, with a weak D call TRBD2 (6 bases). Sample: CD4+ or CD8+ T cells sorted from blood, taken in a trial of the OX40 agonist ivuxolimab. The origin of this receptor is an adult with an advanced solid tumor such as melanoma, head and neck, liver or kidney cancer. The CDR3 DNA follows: TGTGCCAGCAGTCCGGATCCCCGGGACTCATACTACGAGCAGTACTTC. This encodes CASSPDPRDSYYEQYF.